This TCR beta chain originates from a study of regulatory T cells in long-lasting Graves disease. The time point: persistent/refractory GD, antithyroid drugs over 5 years with positive TRAb. RNA from PBMCs was the source of the TCR library. V was shortened by 0 bases and J by 0 bases, with 10 bases between the two germline ends. Germline CDR1 SGHRS, CDR2 YFSETQ. The CDR3 sequence is 16 residues long. Arm-PCR of CDR3 regions with iRepertoire HTBI primers generated TCR beta libraries. Each CDR3 protein gets one entry after TCRdb re-called the multiplex PCR reads with MiXCR. The table lists around 430,000 distinct CDR3 sequences, approximately 22% of them singletons.

The sample consisted of peripheral blood mononuclear cells (PBMCs), taken when the disease was refractory, from a patient treated with antithyroid drugs. The TCR was taken from a female donor with Graves disease. The chain has TRBV5-1 and TRBJ2-1, with D perhaps TRBD2 (5 bases). CDR3 amino acids: CASSLAGESSYNEQFF. The CDR3 DNA reads as TGCGCCAGCAGCTTGGCCGGGGAAAGCTCCTACAATGAGCAGTTCTTC.